Below, 4 T cell receptor beta chains from the same sample are listed, as sequenced in a study of early stage breast cancer tumors. This table comes from immunoSEQ multiplex PCR, and its TCRdb copy is limited to in-frame clones, with some not included. Here the sample spans 15,000 or so clones, approximately 88% being singletons. Sequencing was done on a sample of normal breast tissue next to the tumor. All receptors derive from a person aged 30 to 39 with breast cancer.

This clone came up once. The rearrangement links TRBV10-3 to TRBJ1-2; the D is unclear. Germline V CDR1 and CDR2: ENHRY, SYGVKD. With 0 bases removed from V and 4 bases from J, the gap between germline ends came to 12 bases. This CDR3 is built from 15 residues. The CDR3 nucleotides are TGTGCCATCAGTGAGTCCAAGGGTGTAGGCTATGGCTACACCTTC. It is translated as CAISESKGVGYGYTF.

This chain joins TRBV7-2 and TRBJ2-7, with 10 bases matching TRBD2. Unmatched junction bases numbered 6, after V lost 1 base and J lost 3 bases. The CDR3 runs to 16 residues. CDR1 is SGHTA and CDR2 is FQGNSA in the germline V gene. The CDR3 loop reads CASSLGGVAGGYEQYF. CDR3 DNA sequence: TGTGCCAGCAGCTTAGGGGGGGTAGCGGGAGGCTACGAGCAGTACTTC. Variable domain in full (rest from reference TRBV7-2 and TRBJ2-7): GAGVSQSPSNKVTEKGKDVELRCDPISGHTALYWYRQSLGQGLEFLIYFQGNSAPDKSGLPSDRFSAERTGGSVSTLTIQRTQQEDSAVYLCASSLGGVAGGYEQYFGPGTRLTVT.

This chain joins TRBV27 and TRBJ1-2, with D possibly being TRBD1 (5 bases). This CDR3 region has 13 residues. Germline V lookup: CDR1 MNHEY, CDR2 SMNVEV (reference sequence). V was trimmed by 3 bases and J by 7 bases, leaving 12 bases between them. CDR3: CASSFGRDIGYTF. The DNA of the CDR3 is TGTGCCAGCAGTTTTGGCAGGGATATTGGCTACACCTTC.

There are a few counts of this clone. The rearrangement joins TRBV4-2 to TRBJ1-6; D may be TRBD1 (6 bases). In germline, CDR1 is LGHNA, CDR2 YNFKEQ. Trimming took 0 bases from V and 8 from J, leaving 17 bases between them. The CDR3 is made up of 17 amino acids. CDR3 sequence: CASSQDGRGGGHSPLHF. DNA of the CDR3: TGTGCCAGCAGCCAAGATGGTCGCGGGGGGGGCCATTCACCCCTCCACTTT.